This T cell receptor (beta chain) originates from a study of blood T cell repertoires in COVID-19. The table came from immunoSEQ multiplex PCR; TCRdb's copy has only in-frame clones and leaves some out. The table includes under 250,000 clones, about 83% detected once. Germline CDR1 reads MNHNY; CDR2 reads SVGAGI (reference sequence). V lost 10 bases, J lost 1 base, and 16 bases lay in between. This CDR3 region has 14 residues. The sequenced material came from peripheral blood. The gene calls are TRBV6-6 and TRBJ2-5, with a possible D match to TRBD2 (5 bases). This receptor was identified in a human donor in a cohort sampled during active COVID-19. CDR3 nucleotides: TGTGCCATCGCTCCTGGAGGCCGCCAAGAGACCCAGTACTTC. It specifies CAIAPGGRQETQYF.